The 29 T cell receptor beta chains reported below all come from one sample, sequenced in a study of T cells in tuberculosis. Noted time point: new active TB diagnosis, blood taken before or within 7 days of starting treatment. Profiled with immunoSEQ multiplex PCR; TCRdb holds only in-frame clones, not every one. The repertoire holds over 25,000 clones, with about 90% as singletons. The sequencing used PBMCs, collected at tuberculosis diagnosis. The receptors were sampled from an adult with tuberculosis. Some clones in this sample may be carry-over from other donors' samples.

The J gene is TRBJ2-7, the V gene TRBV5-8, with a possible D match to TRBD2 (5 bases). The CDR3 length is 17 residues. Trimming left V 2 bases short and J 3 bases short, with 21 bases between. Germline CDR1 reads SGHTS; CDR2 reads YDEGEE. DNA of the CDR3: TGTGCCAGCAGCTTCCACACCGGACTCCGAATAAACTACGAGCAGTACTTC. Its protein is CASSFHTGLRINYEQYF.

The CDR3 DNA follows: TGTGCCAGCAGAGGGGAAAACGGCTACGGCTACACCTTC. This gives the protein CASRGENGYGYTF. J is TRBJ1-2 and V is TRBV6-5; TRBD1 might be the D (5 bases). Germline V gives CDR1 MNHEY, CDR2 SVGAGI. The ends were cut back, 6 bases at V and 8 bases at J, with 16 bases in the middle. The CDR3 is 13 amino acids.

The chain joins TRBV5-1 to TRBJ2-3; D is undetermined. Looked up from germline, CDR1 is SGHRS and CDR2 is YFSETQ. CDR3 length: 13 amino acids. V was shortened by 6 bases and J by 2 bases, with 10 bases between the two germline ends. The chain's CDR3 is CASKYSYTDTQYF. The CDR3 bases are TGCGCCAGCAAATACAGCTACACAGATACGCAGTATTTT.

The CDR3 nucleotides read TGCGCCAGCAGTGATTGGCGGACGGCGGGCGGCTACACCTTC. It is translated as CASSDWRTAGGYTF. The chain carries TRBV10-2 and TRBJ1-2; D is unclear. V was pared by 3 bases and J by 8 bases, with 16 bases between. Germline CDR1 and CDR2: WSHSY and SAAADI. CDR3 length equals 14 residues.

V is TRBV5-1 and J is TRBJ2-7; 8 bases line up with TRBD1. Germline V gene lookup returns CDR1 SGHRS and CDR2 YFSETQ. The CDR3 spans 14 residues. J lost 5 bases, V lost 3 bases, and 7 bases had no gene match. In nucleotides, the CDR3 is TGCGCCAGCAGCTCCGGACAGGGTTTGGACGAGCAGTACTTC. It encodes CASSSGQGLDEQYF.

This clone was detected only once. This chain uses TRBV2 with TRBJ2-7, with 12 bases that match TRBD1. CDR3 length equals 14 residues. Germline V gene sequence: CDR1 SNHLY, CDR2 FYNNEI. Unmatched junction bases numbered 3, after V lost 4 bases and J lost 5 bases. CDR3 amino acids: CASSGDRGQNEQYF. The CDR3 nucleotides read TGTGCCAGCAGTGGGGACAGGGGGCAAAACGAGCAGTACTTC. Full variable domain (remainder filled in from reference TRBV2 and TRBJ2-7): EPEVTQTPSHQVTQMGQEVILRCVPISNHLYFYWYRQILGQKVEFLVSFYNNEISEKSEIFDDQFSVERPDGSNFTLKIRSTKLEDSAMYFCASSGDRGQNEQYFGPGTRLTVT.

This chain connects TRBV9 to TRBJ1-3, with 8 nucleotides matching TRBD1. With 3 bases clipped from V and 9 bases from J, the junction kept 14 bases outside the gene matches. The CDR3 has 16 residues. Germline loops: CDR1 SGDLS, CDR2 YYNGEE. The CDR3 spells CASSASPPQGAGTIYF. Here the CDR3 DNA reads TGTGCCAGCAGCGCTTCGCCCCCGCAGGGGGCAGGCACCATATATTTT.

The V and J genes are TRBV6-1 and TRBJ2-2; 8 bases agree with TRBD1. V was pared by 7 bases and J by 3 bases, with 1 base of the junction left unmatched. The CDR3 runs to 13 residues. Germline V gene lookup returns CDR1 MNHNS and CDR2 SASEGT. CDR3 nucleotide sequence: TGTGCCAGCATGGGACAGGACACCGGGGAGCTGTTTTTT. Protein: CASMGQDTGELFF.

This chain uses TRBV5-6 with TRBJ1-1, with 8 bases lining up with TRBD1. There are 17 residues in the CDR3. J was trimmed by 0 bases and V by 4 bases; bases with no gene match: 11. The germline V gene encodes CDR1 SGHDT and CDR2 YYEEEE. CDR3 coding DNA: TGTGCCAGCAGCCCCGACAGGGGATTTTATATGAACACTGAAGCTTTCTTT. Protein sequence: CASSPDRGFYMNTEAFF.

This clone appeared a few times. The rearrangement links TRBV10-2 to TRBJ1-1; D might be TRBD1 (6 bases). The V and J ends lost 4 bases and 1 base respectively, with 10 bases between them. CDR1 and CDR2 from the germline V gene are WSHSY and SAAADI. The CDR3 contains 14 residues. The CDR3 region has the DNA TGCGCCAGCAGTGTGAGGACAGAGAACACTGAAGCTTTCTTT. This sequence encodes CASSVRTENTEAFF.

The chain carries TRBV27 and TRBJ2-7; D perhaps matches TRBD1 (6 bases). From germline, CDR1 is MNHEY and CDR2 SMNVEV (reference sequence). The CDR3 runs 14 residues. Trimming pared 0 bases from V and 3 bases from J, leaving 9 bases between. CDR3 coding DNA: TGTGCCAGCAGTTTATCCGGACAGAACTACGAGCAGTACTTC. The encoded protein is CASSLSGQNYEQYF.

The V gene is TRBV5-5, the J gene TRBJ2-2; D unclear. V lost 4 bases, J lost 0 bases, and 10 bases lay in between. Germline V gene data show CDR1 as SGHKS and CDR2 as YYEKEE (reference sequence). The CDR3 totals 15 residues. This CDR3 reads CASSGLSSNTGELFF. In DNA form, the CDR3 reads TGTGCCAGCAGCGGTCTATCCTCGAACACCGGGGAGCTGTTTTTT.

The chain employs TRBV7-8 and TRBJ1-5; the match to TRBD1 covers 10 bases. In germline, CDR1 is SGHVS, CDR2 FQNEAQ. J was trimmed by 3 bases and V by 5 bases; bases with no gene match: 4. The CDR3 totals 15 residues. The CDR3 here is CASSTGQGVNQPQHF. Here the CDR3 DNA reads TGTGCCAGCAGCACAGGACAGGGGGTCAATCAGCCCCAGCATTTT.

The CDR3 reads CASSQDIKTGNTIYF. CDR3 in DNA: TGTGCCAGCAGCCAAGACATAAAAACTGGAAACACCATATATTTT. The rearrangement uses TRBV5-4 and TRBJ1-3; D gene unclear. V dropped 4 bases and J dropped 2 bases, with 13 bases sitting between them. The CDR3 covers 15 residues. The V gene's germline CDR1 is SGHNT and CDR2 YYREEE (reference sequence).

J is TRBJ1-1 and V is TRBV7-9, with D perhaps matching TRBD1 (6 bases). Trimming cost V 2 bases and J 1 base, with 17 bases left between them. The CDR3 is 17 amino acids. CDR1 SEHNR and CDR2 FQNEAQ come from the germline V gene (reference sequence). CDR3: CASSLRGSGTSNTEAFF. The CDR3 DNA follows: TGTGCCAGCAGCTTACGTGGCTCCGGGACATCGAACACTGAAGCTTTCTTT.

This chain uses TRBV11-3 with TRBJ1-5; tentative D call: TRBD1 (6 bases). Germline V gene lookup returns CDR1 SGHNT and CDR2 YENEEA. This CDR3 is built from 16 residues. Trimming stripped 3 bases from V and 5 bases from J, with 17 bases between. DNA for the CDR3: TGTGCCAGCAGCTTCGGGGACATACGAGGGGATCAGCCCCAGCATTTT. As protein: CASSFGDIRGDQPQHF.

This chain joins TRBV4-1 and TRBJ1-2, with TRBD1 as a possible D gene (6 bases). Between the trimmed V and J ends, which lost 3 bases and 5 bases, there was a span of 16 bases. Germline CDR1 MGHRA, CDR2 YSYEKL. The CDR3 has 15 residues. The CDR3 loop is CASSQEGGNSYGYTF. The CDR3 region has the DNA TGCGCCAGCAGCCAGGAGGGGGGGAACAGTTATGGCTACACCTTC.

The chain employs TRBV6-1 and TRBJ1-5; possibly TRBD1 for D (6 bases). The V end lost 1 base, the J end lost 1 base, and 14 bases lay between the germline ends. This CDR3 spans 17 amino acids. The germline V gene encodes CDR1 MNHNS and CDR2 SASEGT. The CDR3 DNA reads TGTGCCAGCAGTGAAGGTGGGGCAGGGGAGAGCAATCAGCCCCAGCATTTT. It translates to CASSEGGAGESNQPQHF.

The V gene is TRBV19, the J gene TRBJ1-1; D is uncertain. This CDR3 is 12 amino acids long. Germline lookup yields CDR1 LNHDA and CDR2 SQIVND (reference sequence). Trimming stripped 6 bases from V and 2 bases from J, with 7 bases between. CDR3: CASSSGNTEAFF. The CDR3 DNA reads TGTGCCAGTAGCTCAGGAAACACTGAAGCTTTCTTT.

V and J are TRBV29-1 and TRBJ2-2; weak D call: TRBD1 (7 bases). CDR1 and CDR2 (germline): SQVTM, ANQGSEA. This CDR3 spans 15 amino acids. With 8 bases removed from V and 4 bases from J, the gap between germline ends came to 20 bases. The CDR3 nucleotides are TGCAGCTCTAGGAGGGGGCAGGGGATCACCGGGGAGCTGTTTTTT. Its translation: CSSRRGQGITGELFF.

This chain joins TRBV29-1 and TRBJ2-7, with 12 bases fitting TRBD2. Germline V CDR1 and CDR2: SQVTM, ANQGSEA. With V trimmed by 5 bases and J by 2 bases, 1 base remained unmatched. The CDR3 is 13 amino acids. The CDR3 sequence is CSVRTSGAYEQYF. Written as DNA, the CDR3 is TGCAGCGTTCGGACTAGCGGGGCCTACGAGCAGTACTTC.

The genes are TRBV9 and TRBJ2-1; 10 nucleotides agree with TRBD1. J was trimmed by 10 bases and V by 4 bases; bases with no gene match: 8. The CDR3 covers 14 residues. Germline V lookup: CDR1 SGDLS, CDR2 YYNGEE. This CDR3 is CASSPRQGAGEQFF. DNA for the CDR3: TGTGCCAGCAGCCCGCGACAGGGGGCGGGGGAGCAGTTCTTC.

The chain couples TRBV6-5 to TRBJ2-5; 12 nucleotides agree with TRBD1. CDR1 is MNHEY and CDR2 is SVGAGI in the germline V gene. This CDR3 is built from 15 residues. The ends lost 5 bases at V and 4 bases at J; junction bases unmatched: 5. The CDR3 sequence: CASSMGQGAGETQYF. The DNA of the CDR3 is TGTGCCAGCAGTATGGGACAGGGGGCGGGAGAGACCCAGTACTTC.

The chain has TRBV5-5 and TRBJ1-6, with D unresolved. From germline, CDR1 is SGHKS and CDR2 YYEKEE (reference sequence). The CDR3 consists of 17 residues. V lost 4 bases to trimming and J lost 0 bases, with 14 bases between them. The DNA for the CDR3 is TGTGCCAGCAGCGGGGAGGCGGCCAGCTCCTATAATTCACCCCTCCACTTT. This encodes CASSGEAASSYNSPLHF.

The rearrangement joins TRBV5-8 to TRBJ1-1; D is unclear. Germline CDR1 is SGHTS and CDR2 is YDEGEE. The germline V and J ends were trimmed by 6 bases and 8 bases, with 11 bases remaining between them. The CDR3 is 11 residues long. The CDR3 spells CASTLEVEAFF. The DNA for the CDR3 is TGTGCCAGCACTCTTGAGGTCGAAGCTTTCTTT.

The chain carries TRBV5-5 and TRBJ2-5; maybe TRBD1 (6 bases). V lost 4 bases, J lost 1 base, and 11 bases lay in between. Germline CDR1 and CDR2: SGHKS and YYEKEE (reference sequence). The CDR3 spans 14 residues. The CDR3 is CASSPADSQETQYF. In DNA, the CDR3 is TGTGCCAGCAGCCCCGCGGACAGCCAAGAGACCCAGTACTTC.

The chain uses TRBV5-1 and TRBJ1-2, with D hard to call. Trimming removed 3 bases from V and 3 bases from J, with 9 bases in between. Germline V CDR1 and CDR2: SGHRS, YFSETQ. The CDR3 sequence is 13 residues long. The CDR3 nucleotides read TGCGCCAGCAGCTCACAGTCTTACTATGGCTACACCTTC. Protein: CASSSQSYYGYTF.

In DNA, the CDR3 is TGTGCCAGCAGTAGTCAGGGGGCCGCTAACTATGGCTACACCTTC. Translating gives CASSSQGAANYGYTF. V gene TRBV6-5 combines with J gene TRBJ1-2, with 8 nucleotides matching TRBD1. The CDR3 length is 15 residues. CDR1 is MNHEY, CDR2 SVGAGI, per germline. V shed 5 bases and J 0 bases; nucleotides not matched to a gene: 5.

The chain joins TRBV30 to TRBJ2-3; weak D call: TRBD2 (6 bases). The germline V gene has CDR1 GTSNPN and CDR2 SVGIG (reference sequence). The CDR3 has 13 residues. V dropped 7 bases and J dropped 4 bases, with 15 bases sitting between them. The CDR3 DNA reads TGTGCCTTCCTAGGACTACGAGCAGATACGCAGTATTTT. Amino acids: CAFLGLRADTQYF.